The clone carrying this TCR beta chain was observed many times. This specimen belongs to a study of T cells after yellow fever vaccination. V lost 1 base and J lost 4; bases outside the gene matches: 10. Germline-derived CDR1 and CDR2 are SQVTM and ANQGSEA. CDR3 length: 15 residues. The authors made TCR cDNA by 5'RACE template switching, adding a universal primer site and UMIs. TCRdb reprocessed the 5' RACE reads via MiXCR and lists one record per CDR3 protein. The table shows about 360,000 distinct CDR3 sequences, with about 6% occurring only once. The chain uses TRBV29-1 and TRBJ2-7; 7 bases are shared with TRBD2. The clonotype was recovered from a man under 40 who received the YFV17D yellow fever vaccine. The sample in question was PBMCs, obtained 5 days after the yellow fever booster vaccination. The DNA for the CDR3 is TGCAGCGTTGAAGTCCGACTGGCGGGAGTATACGAGCAGTACTTC. It encodes CSVEVRLAGVYEQYF.